This entry is about one T cell receptor (beta chain). Some clones are missing from TCRdb's copy, which holds only in-frame ones; the method was immunoSEQ multiplex PCR. The data contain 300,000 to 350,000 clones, 90% of them singletons. The record originates from a study of blood T cell repertoires in COVID-19. V shed 8 bases and J shed 4 bases, with 12 bases lying between them. This CDR3 contains 13 residues. The V gene's germline CDR1 is SGHTA and CDR2 FQGNSA. This TCR was recovered from a woman between 40 and 50 years old with COVID-19, enrolled during active disease. The specimen sequenced was peripheral blood. This chain joins TRBV7-2 and TRBJ2-1; D ambiguous. The CDR3 here is CASREQVYNEQFF. The CDR3 region has the DNA TGTGCCAGCCGAGAGCAGGTTTACAATGAGCAGTTCTTC.